This record concerns one T cell receptor beta chain sequence. As yet, its antigen is unknown. The data belong to a study of T-cell reconstitution after alpha-beta-depleted transplantation in children. Study findings and constraints: Diversity and T-cell counts at one year after transplant derived mostly from new T cells. Recipient T cells and thymic progenitors that survived gave rise to the high TCRbeta diversity observed at day 60 in some patients. Two months or so post-transplant, alpha-beta T cells reportedly derived from several hundred expanded graft clones.

Unique molecular identifiers were incorporated during preparation of the TCRbeta library. TCRdb recomputed calls from the PCR reads with MiXCR, one row per CDR3 protein. The sample lists about 200,000 distinct CDR3 sequences, roughly 6.6% seen once, with approximately 6% in the top ten. The CDR3 runs to 14 residues. CDR1 is SGHKS, CDR2 YYEKEE, per germline (reference sequence). Deletions cut 0 bases from V and 9 bases from J, with 13 bases between. The sequence came from a boy aged 2-9 years with acute lymphoblastic leukemia, due to receive a stem cell transplant. V gene TRBV5-5 combines with J gene TRBJ2-1, with D maybe TRBD2 (6 bases). Material: PBMCs, obtained before TCRalphabeta/CD19-depleted stem cell transplant. The CDR3 is CASSLVLASSEQFF. Here the CDR3 DNA reads TGTGCCAGCAGCTTGGTCCTAGCGAGTTCTGAGCAGTTCTTC.